This T cell receptor beta chain was identified during a study of PD-1 blockade in mismatch repair-deficient tumors. The TCR-sequenced patients were a few responders to pembrolizumab. The assay was immunoSEQ multiplex PCR, and TCRdb's table has in-frame clones only and misses some. This sample carries 8,500 to 9,500 clones, 75% to 90% of them seen once, and the ten largest clones take 0.97%. The CDR3 runs to 16 residues. With V trimmed by 5 bases and J by 2 bases, 10 bases remained unmatched. CDR1 is SEHNR and CDR2 is FQNEAQ in the germline V gene (reference sequence). The clonotype comes from an adult with mismatch repair-deficient cancer. The specimen comprised PBMCs, sampled roughly 46 weeks after starting pembrolizumab. The chain has TRBV7-9 and TRBJ2-7, with 9 bases matching TRBD1. The CDR3 DNA reads as TGTGCCAGCAGCCGAACGACAGGGGGGGATACCTACGAGCAGTACTTC. Residues: CASSRTTGGDTYEQYF.